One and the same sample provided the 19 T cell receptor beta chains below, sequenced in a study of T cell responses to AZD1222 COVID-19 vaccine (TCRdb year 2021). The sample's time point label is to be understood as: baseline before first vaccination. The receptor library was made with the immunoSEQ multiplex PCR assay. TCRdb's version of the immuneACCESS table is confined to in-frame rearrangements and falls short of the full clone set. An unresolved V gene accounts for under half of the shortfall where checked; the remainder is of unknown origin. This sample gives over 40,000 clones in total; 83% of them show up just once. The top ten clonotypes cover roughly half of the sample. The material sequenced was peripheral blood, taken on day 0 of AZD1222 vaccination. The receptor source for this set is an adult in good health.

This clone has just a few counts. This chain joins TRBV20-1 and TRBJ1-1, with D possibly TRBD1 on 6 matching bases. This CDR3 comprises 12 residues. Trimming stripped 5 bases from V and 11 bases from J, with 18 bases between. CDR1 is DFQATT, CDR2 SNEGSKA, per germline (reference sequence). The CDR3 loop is CSAGGDRSQAFF. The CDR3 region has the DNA TGCAGTGCTGGTGGCGACAGGTCCCAGGCTTTCTTT.

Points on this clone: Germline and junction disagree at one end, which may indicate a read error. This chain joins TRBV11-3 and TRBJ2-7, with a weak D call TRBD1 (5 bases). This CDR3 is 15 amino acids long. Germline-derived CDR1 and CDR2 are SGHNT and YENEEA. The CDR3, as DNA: TGTGCCGGCAGCTTAGTCCGGACATCTTCCTACGAGCAGTACTTC. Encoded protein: CAGSLVRTSSYEQYF.

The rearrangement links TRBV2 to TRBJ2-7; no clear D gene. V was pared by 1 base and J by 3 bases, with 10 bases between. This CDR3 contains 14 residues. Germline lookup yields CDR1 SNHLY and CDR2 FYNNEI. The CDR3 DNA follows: TGTGCCAGCAGTGAAGAGTTGGAATTCTACGAGCAGTACTTC. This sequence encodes CASSEELEFYEQYF.

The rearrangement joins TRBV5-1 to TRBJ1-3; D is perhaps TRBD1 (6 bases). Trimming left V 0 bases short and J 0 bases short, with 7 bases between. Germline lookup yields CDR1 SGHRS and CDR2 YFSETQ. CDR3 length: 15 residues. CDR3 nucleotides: TGCGCCAGCAGCTTGGGGGACAACTCTGGAAACACCATATATTTT. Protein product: CASSLGDNSGNTIYF.

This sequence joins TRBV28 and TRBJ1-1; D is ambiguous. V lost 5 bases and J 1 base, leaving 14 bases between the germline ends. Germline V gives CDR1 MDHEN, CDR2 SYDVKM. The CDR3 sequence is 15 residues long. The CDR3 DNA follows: TGTGCCAGCAGTCCTTGGATCGACGGGAACACTGAAGCTTTCTTT. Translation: CASSPWIDGNTEAFF.

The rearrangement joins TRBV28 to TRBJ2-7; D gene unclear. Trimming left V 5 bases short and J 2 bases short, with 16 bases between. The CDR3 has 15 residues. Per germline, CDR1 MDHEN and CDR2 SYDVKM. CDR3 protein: CASSTPRTAPYEQYF. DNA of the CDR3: TGTGCCAGCAGTACTCCTCGGACGGCGCCCTACGAGCAGTACTTC.

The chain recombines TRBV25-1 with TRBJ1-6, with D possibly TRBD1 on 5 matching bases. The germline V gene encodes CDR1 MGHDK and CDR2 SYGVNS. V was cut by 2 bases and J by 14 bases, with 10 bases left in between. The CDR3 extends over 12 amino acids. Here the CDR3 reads CASSEQGPSLHF. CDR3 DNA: TGTGCCAGCAGTGAACAGGGTCCCTCCCTCCACTTT.

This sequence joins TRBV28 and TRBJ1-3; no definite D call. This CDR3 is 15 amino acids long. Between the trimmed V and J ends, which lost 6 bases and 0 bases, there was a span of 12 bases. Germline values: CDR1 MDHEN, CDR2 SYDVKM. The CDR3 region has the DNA TGTGCCAGCAGGCCCGGGCGCCACTCTGGAAACACCATATATTTT. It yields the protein CASRPGRHSGNTIYF. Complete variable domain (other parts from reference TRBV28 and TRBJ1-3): DVKVTQSSRYLVKRTGEKVFLECVQDMDHENMFWYRQDPGLGLRLIYFSYDVKMKEKGDIPEGYSVSREKKERFSLILESASTNQTSMYLCASRPGRHSGNTIYFGEGSWLTVV.

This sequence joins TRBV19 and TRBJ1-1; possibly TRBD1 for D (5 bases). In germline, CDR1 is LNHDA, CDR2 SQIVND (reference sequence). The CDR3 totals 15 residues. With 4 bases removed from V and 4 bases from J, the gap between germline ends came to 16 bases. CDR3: CASSTGAGYTTEAFF. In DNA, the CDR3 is TGTGCCAGTAGTACTGGGGCAGGGTACACCACTGAAGCTTTCTTT.

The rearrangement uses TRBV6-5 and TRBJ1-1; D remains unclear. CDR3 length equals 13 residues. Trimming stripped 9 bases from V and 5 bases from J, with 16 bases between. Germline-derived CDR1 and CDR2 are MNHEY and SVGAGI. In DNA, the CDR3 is TGTGCCAGTCTCGCGGGAGGAAGGACTGAAGCTTTCTTT. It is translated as CASLAGGRTEAFF.

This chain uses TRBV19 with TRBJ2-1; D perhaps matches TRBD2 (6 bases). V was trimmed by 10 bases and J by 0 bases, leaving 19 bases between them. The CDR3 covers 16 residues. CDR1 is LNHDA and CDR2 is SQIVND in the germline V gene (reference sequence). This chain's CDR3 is CATIESAGSSYNEQFF. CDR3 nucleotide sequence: TGTGCCACTATTGAGAGCGCGGGGAGCTCCTACAATGAGCAGTTCTTC.

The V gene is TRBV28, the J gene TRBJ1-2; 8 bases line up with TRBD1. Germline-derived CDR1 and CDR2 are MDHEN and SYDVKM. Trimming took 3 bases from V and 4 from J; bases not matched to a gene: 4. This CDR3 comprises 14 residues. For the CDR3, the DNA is TGTGCCAGCAGTTTCAGGGGGCTAGGCTATGGCTACACCTTC. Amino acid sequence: CASSFRGLGYGYTF.

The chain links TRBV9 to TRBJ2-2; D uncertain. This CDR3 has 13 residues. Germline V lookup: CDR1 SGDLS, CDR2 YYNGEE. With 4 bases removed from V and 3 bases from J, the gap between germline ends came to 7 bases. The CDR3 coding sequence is TGTGCCAGCAGCATGAGATACACCGGGGAGCTGTTTTTT. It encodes CASSMRYTGELFF.

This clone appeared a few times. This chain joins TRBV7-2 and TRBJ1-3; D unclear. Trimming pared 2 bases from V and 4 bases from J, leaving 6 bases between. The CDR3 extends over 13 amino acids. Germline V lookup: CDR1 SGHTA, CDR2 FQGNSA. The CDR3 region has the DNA TGTGCCAGCAGCTTATACGTGGGAAACACCATATATTTT. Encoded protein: CASSLYVGNTIYF.

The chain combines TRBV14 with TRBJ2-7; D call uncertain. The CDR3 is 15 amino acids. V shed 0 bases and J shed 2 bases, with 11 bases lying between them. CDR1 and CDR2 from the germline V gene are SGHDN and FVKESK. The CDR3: CASSQEGLPTYEQYF. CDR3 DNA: TGTGCCAGCAGCCAAGAAGGTCTTCCTACCTACGAGCAGTACTTC.

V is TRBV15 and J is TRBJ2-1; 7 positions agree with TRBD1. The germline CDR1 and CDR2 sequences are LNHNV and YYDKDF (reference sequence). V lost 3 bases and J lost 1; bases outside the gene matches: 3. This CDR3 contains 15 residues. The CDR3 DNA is TGTGCCACCAGCAGTACAGGGGTATCCTACAATGAGCAGTTCTTC. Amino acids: CATSSTGVSYNEQFF.

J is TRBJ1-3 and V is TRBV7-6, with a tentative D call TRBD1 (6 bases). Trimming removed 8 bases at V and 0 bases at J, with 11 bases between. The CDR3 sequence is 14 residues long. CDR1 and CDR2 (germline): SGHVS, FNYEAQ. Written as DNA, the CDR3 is TGTGCCAGCGGCACAGGGACCTCTGGAAACACCATATATTTT. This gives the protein CASGTGTSGNTIYF.

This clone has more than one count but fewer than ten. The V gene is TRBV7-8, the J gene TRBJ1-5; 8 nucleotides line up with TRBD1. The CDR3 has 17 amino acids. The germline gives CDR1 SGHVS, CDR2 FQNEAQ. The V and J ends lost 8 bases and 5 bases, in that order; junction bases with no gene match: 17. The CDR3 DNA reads TGTGCCAGCGGCCTCGGGGCAGGGGGCGTTCCGGATCAGCCCCAGCATTTT. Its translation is CASGLGAGGVPDQPQHF.

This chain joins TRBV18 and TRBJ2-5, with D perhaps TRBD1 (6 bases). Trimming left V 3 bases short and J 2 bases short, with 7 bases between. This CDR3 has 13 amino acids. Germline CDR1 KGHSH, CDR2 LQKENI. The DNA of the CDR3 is TGTGCCAGCTCACCGGACAGTCAAGAGACCCAGTACTTC. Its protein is CASSPDSQETQYF. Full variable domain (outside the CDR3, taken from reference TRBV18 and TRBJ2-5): NAGVMQNPRHLVRRRGQEARLRCSPMKGHSHVYWYRQLPEEGLKFMVYLQKENIIDESGMPKERFSAEFPKEGPSILRIQQVVRGDSAAYFCASSPDSQETQYFGPGTRLLVL.